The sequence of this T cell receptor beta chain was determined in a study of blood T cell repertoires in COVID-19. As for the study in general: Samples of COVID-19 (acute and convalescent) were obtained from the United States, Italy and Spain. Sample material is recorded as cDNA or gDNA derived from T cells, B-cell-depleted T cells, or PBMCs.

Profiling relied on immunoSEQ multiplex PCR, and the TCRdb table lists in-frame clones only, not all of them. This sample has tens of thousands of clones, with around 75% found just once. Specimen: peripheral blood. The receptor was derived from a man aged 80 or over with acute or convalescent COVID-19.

As DNA, the CDR3 is TGTGCCAGCAGCACCAGATCGGCGGGTACGCAGTATTTT. Its protein product is CASSTRSAGTQYF. This chain connects TRBV6-6 to TRBJ2-3, with D perhaps matching TRBD2 (5 bases). Germline V gene lookup returns CDR1 MNHNY and CDR2 SVGAGI (reference sequence). The CDR3 totals 13 residues. V gave up 6 bases and J gave up 8 bases, with 15 bases separating them.